This note documents a single T cell receptor beta chain sequence. This clonotype showed up many times. Its antigen target is currently unknown. The input lacks base qualities; no much larger clone sits a single base away. The sample is drawn from a study of T cells in Graves' hyperthyroidism and ophthalmopathy (dated by TCRdb to the late 2010s). Background on the whole study: Peripheral blood samples were taken at initial diagnosis, before any treatment was given. To identify TCR V-J signatures that set the groups apart, the researchers used a discovery cohort of more than 95 patients, made up of under 45 with Graves' ophthalmopathy and about 60 with stable Graves' hyperthyroidism. Prospective prediction of ophthalmopathy was tested in an independent validation cohort consisting of 18 to 20 hyperthyroidism patients and approximately 16 patients who later progressed to ophthalmopathy. The 85 to 100 discovery patients were divided at random into training and test sets in a 7:3 ratio. In addition, the study compared T-cell repertoires in thyroid tissue and in blood from several Graves' hyperthyroidism patients. After sampling, hyperthyroidism patients received methimazole starting at 30 mg daily, and ophthalmopathy patients received high-dose intravenous methylprednisolone. The paper reports TCR Vbeta CDR3 sequencing of 130 to 150 peripheral blood samples: around 41 ophthalmopathy, around 80 hyperthyroidism and 17 progressor patients. What the authors observed across the whole study: In validation, progression to ophthalmopathy was predicted by the model with 70.59% sensitivity and around 76% specificity, a median of roughly 6 months before onset. Most expanded thyroid clonotypes (frequency above 0.001) were also detected in blood, a finding suggesting that blood repertoires may reflect thyroid immune responses. A model built on a 13 V-J signature distinguished ophthalmopathy from stable hyperthyroidism, reaching 87.88% sensitivity and about 81% specificity in cross-validation and 80%/75% in testing. Sample size was not statistically predetermined, and investigators were not blinded to group allocation.

Stable Graves' hyperthyroidism was defined as no progression to ophthalmopathy during 18 months of follow-up. Hyperthyroidism patients were newly diagnosed, with disease duration under 2 months, and aged 18 to 65 years. Exclusion was applied to patients with uncontrolled infections, other autoimmune diseases, pregnancy or lactation. Diagnoses were based on clinical symptoms, serum thyroxine and TRAb, thyroid ultrasound and orbital computed tomography. Ficoll-Paque density gradient centrifugation was used to isolate PBMCs from approximately 10 ml of fresh peripheral blood. Trizol reagent was used to extract total RNA, and RNA quality was then checked on an Agilent 2100 Bioanalyzer. V is reduced by 7 bases and J by 5 bases, leaving a spacing of 11 bases between them. The CDR3, from cysteine to phenylalanine, totals 12 residues. The sequence is cut down to CDR3 DNA, 36 bases in frame from base 1. The germline V gene provides CDR1 SNHLY and CDR2 FYNNEI.

The TCR beta CDR3 regions were amplified from the RNA transcripts. The TCR CDR3 was subjected to a first round of RT-PCR using the HTBI primer set and the Qiagen OneStep RT-PCR kit. Libraries were constructed in a second round of multiplex PCR, after which size selection and purification were carried out. Libraries were sequenced paired-end with 100 bp reads on an Illumina HiSeq2000. Per the authors' processing: SOAPnuke was used to process the raw data, removing reads that contained adapters or uncalled bases, had a mean Phred below 15, or lacked an exact match to the constant primer or identifier. COPE v1.2.5 was used to merge the high-quality paired reads, and each unique nucleotide sequence was defined as a clonotype. Clonotypes were aligned to IMGT TRBV, TRBD and TRBJ reference segments using MiTCR v1.1. The analysis was restricted to V-J combinations with a frequency above 0.0001, which together covered just over 99% of the repertoires. The TCS score was defined as F50 (clonal expansion) divided by E x V (chaos), with BLOSUM62-based TCRdist calculated between CDR3 peptides within each V-J. Welch's t-statistics and random forest reduced roughly 530 V-J features to 10 to 15, which were used in a naive Bayes classifier (R e1071). TCRdb reanalyzed the raw reads on its own, using fastp at Q25 for trimming and MiXCR for clone calling, and kept in-frame beta chains. When rows share a CDR3 protein, they turn into one entry using the most common DNA and genes. The V and J calls reflect TCRdb's pipeline rather than the authors' work. For this sample there are about half a million distinct CDR3 sequences; around 20% appear just once. The top ten clones comprise about a quarter of the sample.

This TCR derives from a man between 18 and 29 years old with Graves' hyperthyroidism. Here the chain combines TRBV2 and TRBJ1-1, with a weak D call of TRBD1 (5 bases match). Specimen: blood. Read as DNA, the sequence is TGTGCCAGCATGGGGACTGGTACTGAAGCTTTCTTT. This translates into CASMGTGTEAFF.